One sample yielded the 4 T cell receptor beta chains listed below, sequenced in a study of CD8+ T cells in alopecia areata. Investigators isolated RNA and reverse transcribed it into cDNA to act as the sequencing template. Profiling relied on immunoSEQ multiplex PCR, and the TCRdb table lists in-frame clones only, not all of them. The sample shows more than 85,000 clones, around 44% of them seen only once. The specimen sequenced was CD4+ T cells sorted from blood. The source is a human donor with alopecia areata.

The chain joins TRBV29-1 to TRBJ2-3, with 8 positions matching TRBD1. Germline lookup yields CDR1 SQVTM and CDR2 ANQGSEA. The CDR3 sequence is 14 residues long. J gave up 4 bases and V 2 bases, and 5 bases lay outside the gene matches. The CDR3 DNA reads as TGCAGCGTTGAATCTGGACAGGGTGCAGATACGCAGTATTTT. Translating it yields CSVESGQGADTQYF.

The rearrangement links TRBV7-2 to TRBJ2-5; D is undetermined. The CDR3 spans 13 residues. Trimming cost V 5 bases and J 1 base, with 8 bases left between them. Per germline, CDR1 SGHTA and CDR2 FQGNSA. CDR3: CASSQLLQETQYF. The CDR3 DNA sequence: TGTGCCAGCAGCCAGCTGCTCCAAGAGACCCAGTACTTC.

V and J are TRBV4-1 and TRBJ2-7; TRBD1 is a possible D gene (6 bases). The V end was cut by 5 bases, the J end by 3 bases, with 17 bases between. The germline gives CDR1 MGHRA, CDR2 YSYEKL. CDR3 length: 15 amino acids. As DNA, the CDR3 is TGCGCCAGCAGCTCGACCGGGCAGGGGTACTACGAGCAGTACTTC. Translating it yields CASSSTGQGYYEQYF.

This clone was detected only a few times. The CDR3 DNA reads as TGCAGCGTTGAGAGGACAGGCGATGGAAGCCAGTACTTC. As protein: CSVERTGDGSQYF. The gene calls are TRBV29-1 and TRBJ2-5; 7 bases fit TRBD1. There are 13 residues in the CDR3. The V segment lost 3 bases and the J segment 10 bases; nucleotides outside the gene matches: 11. The V gene's germline CDR1 is SQVTM and CDR2 ANQGSEA.